Following are 5 T cell receptor beta chains from one sample sequenced in a study of blood T cell repertoires in COVID-19. Generated by immunoSEQ multiplex PCR, the TCRdb table keeps only in-frame clones and is missing some. The sample includes 130,000 to 150,000 clones, roughly 87% of them seen just once. The specimen sequenced was peripheral blood. Source of these receptors: a woman in her 50s with acute or convalescent COVID-19.

A single count supports this clone. The chain combines TRBV30 with TRBJ1-2; possible D gene TRBD1, 6 bases. CDR3 size: 14 residues. Deletions cut 4 bases from V and 6 bases from J, with 18 bases between. Germline V gene lookup returns CDR1 GTSNPN and CDR2 SVGIG (reference sequence). CDR3 nucleotides: TGTGCCTGGAATCGGGACATCTCTGTGCATGGCTACACCTTC. This encodes CAWNRDISVHGYTF.

The genes are TRBV29-1 and TRBJ2-5; 10 nucleotides align to TRBD2. Germline trimming cut 6 bases from V and 3 bases from J; bases unmatched to any gene: 7. The CDR3 has 14 amino acids. Germline loops: CDR1 SQVTM, CDR2 ANQGSEA. CDR3 in amino acids: CSVLSGRNEETQYF. Written as DNA, the CDR3 is TGCAGCGTCCTTAGCGGGAGGAACGAAGAGACCCAGTACTTC.

This rearrangement joins TRBV12-3 or TRBV12-4 to TRBJ2-7; D is unclear. V shed 1 base and J shed 7 bases, with 11 bases lying between them. The CDR3 runs 13 residues. CDR3 loop: CASSLGPRWEQYF. The CDR3 DNA follows: TGTGCCAGCAGTTTAGGGCCCCGTTGGGAGCAGTACTTC.

The chain carries TRBV15 and TRBJ2-1; 11 bases are a match to TRBD2. The CDR3 length is 14 residues. The ends lost 0 bases at V and 16 bases at J; junction bases unmatched: 8. Germline assignment: CDR1 LNHNV and CDR2 YYDKDF (reference sequence). The CDR3 is CATSRDKGLAGGFF. The DNA for the CDR3 is TGTGCCACCAGCAGAGATAAGGGTCTAGCGGGGGGCTTCTTC.

This chain links TRBV10-3 with TRBJ1-3, with 7 positions matching TRBD1. V lost 4 bases and J lost 16; bases outside the gene matches: 7. This CDR3 comprises 11 residues. Looked up from germline, CDR1 is ENHRY and CDR2 is SYGVKD. CDR3 nucleotides: TGTGCCATCAGTGGGGTGACAGGGTTCTATTTT. It yields the protein CAISGVTGFYF.